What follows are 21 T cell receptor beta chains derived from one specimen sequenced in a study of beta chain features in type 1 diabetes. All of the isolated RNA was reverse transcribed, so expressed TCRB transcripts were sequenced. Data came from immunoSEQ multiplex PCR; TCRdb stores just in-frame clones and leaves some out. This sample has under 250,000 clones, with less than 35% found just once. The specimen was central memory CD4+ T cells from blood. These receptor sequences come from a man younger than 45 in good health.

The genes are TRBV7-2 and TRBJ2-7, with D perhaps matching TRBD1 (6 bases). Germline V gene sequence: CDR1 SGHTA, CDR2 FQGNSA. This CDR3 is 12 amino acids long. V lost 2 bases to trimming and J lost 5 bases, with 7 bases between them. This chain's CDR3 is CASSLYRDEQYF. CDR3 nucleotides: TGTGCCAGCAGCTTATACAGGGACGAGCAGTACTTC.

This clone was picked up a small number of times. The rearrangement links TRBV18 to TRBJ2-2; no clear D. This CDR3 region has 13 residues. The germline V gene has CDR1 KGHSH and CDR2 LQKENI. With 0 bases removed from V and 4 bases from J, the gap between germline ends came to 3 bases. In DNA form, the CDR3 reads TGTGCCAGCTCACCACCCCCCACCGGGGAGCTGTTTTTT. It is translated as CASSPPPTGELFF.

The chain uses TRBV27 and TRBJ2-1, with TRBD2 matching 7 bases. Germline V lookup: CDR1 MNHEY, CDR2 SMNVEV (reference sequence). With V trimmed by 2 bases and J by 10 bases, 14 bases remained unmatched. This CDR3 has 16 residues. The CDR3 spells CASSLMSRTGGKEQFF. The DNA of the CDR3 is TGTGCCAGCAGTTTAATGTCCCGGACGGGGGGAAAGGAGCAGTTCTTC.

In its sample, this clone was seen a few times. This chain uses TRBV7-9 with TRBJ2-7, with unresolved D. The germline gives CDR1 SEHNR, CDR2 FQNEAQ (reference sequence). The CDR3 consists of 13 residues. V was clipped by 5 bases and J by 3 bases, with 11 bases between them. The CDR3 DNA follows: TGTGCCAGCAGCCCCGGACCTTACTACGAGCAGTACTTC. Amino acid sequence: CASSPGPYYEQYF.

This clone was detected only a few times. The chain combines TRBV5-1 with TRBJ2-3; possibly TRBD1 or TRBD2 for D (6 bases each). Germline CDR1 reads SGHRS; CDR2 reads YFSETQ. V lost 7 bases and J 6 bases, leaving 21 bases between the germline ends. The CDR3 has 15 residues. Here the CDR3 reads CASCLEGGPLDTQYF. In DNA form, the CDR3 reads TGCGCCAGCTGTTTGGAGGGGGGACCACTTGATACGCAGTATTTT.

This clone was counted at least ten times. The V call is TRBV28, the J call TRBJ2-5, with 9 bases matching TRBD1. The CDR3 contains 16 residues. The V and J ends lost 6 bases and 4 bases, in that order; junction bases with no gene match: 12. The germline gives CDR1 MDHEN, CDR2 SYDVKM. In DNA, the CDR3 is TGTGCCAGCAGGACCGGGACAGGGAATTTGCGAGAGACCCAGTACTTC. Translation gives CASRTGTGNLRETQYF.

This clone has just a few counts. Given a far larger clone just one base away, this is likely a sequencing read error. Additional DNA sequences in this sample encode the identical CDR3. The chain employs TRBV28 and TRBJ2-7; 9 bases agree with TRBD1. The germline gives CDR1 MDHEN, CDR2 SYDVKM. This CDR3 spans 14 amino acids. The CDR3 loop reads CASSSRGQGREQYF. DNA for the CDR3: TGCGCCAGCAGTTCTCGTGGACAGGGGAGGGAGCAGTACTTC.

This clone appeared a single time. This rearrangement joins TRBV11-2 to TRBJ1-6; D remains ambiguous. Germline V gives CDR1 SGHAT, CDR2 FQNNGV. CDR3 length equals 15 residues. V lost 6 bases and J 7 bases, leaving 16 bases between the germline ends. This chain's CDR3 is CASRIPAGRNSPLHF. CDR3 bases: TGTGCCAGCAGGATACCAGCCGGCAGGAATTCACCCCTCCACTTT.

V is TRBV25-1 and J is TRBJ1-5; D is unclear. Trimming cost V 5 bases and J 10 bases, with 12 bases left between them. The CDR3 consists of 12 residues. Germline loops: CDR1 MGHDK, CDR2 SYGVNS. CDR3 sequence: CASSSGRQPQHF. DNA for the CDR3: TGTGCCAGCAGTTCCGGTCGCCAACCCCAGCATTTT.

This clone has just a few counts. The CDR3 DNA reads TGTGCCAGCAGCTTAGGGACAGGGAAAAATGAGCAGTTCTTC. This codes for CASSLGTGKNEQFF. The V call is TRBV7-9, the J call TRBJ2-1; 8 positions agree with TRBD1. J lost 7 bases, V lost 1 base, and 3 bases had no gene match. CDR1 and CDR2 (germline): SEHNR, FQNEAQ (reference sequence). This CDR3 comprises 14 residues. Complete variable domain (other parts from reference TRBV7-9 and TRBJ2-1): DTGVSQNPRHKITKRGQNVTFRCDPISEHNRLYWYRQTLGQGPEFLTYFQNEAQLEKSRLLSDRFSAERPKGSFSTLEIQRTEQGDSAMYLCASSLGTGKNEQFFGPGTRLTVL.

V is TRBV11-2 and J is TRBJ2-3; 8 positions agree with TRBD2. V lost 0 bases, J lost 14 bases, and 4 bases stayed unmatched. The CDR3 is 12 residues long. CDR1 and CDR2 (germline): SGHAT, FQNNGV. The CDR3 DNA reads TGTGCCAGCAGCTTAGACTTAGGGACTAGGTATTTT. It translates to CASSLDLGTRYF.

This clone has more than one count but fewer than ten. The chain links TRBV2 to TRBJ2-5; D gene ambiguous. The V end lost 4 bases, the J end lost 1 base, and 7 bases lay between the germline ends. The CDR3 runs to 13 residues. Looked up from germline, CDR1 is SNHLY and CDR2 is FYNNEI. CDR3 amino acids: CASSVQVQETQYF. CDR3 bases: TGTGCCAGCAGTGTTCAGGTCCAAGAGACCCAGTACTTC. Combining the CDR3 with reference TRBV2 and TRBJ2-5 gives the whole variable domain EPEVTQTPSHQVTQMGQEVILRCVPISNHLYFYWYRQILGQKVEFLVSFYNNEISEKSEIFDDQFSVERPDGSNFTLKIRSTKLEDSAMYFCASSVQVQETQYFGPGTRLLVL.

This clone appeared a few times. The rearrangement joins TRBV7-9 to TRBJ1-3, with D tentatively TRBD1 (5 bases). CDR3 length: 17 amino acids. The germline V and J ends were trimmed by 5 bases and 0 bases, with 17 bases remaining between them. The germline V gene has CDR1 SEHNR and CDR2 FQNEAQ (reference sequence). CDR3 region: CASSHHLRAGSGNTIYF. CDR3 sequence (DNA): TGTGCCAGCAGCCACCATCTCAGGGCCGGCTCTGGAAACACCATATATTTT.

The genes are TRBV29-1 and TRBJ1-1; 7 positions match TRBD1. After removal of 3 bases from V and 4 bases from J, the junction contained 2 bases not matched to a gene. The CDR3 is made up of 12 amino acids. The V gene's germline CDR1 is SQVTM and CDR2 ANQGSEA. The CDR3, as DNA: TGCAGCGTTGACAACAGGGGCACTGAAGCTTTCTTT. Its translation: CSVDNRGTEAFF.

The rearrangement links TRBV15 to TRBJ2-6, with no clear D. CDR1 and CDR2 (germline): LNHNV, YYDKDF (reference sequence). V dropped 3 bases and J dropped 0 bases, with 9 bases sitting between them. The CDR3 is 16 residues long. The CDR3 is CATSSEYYSGANVLTF. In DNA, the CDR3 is TGTGCCACCAGCAGCGAGTATTACTCTGGGGCCAACGTCCTGACTTTC.

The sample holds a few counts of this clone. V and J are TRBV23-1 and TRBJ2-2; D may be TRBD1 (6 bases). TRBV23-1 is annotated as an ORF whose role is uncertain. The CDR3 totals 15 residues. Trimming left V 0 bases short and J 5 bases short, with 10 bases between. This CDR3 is CASSQSAQGTGELFF. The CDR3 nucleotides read TGCGCCAGCAGTCAATCGGCCCAGGGGACCGGGGAGCTGTTTTTT.

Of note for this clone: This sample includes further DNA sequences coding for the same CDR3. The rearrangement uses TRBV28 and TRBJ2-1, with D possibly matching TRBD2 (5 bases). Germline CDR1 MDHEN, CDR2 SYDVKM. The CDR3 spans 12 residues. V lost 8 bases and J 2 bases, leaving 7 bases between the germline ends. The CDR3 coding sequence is TGTGCCAGCGGGAGAGCCTACAATGAGCAGTTCTTC. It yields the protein CASGRAYNEQFF. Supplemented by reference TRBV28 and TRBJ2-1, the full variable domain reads DVKVTQSSRYLVKRTGEKVFLECVQDMDHENMFWYRQDPGLGLRLIYFSYDVKMKEKGDIPEGYSVSREKKERFSLILESASTNQTSMYLCASGRAYNEQFFGPGTRLTVL.

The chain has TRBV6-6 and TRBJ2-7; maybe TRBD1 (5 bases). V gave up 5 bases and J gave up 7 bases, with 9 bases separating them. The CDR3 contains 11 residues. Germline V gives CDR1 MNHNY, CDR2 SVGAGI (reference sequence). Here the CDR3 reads CASSPRQEQYF. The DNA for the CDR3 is TGTGCCAGCAGTCCCCGACAGGAGCAGTACTTC.

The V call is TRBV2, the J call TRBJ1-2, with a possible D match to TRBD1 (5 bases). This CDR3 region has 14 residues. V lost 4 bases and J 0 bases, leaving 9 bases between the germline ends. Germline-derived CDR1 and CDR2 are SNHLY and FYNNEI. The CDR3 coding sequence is TGTGCCAGCAGTGCAGGGACTCCTAACTATGGCTACACCTTC. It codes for CASSAGTPNYGYTF.

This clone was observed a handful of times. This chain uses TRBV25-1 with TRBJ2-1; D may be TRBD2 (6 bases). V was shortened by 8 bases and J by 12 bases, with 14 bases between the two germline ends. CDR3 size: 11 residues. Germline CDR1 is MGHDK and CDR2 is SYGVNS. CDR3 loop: CASYLEGMQFF. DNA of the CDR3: TGTGCCAGCTACCTGGAGGGGATGCAGTTCTTC.

CDR3 bases: TGCGCCAGCAGCCAAGAATTGGTTAGACAGGGCAATGAGCAGTTCTTC. It yields the protein CASSQELVRQGNEQFF. V and J are TRBV4-3 and TRBJ2-1; 7 bases align to TRBD1. Germline V gene sequence: CDR1 LGHNA, CDR2 YSLEER. The CDR3 runs to 16 residues. The ends lost 0 bases at V and 6 bases at J; junction bases unmatched: 8.